A selection of T cell receptor beta chains follows, all from one sample in a study of T cell responses to AZD1222 COVID-19 vaccine. TCRdb keeps only in-frame clones here, not all; method: immunoSEQ multiplex PCR. The table shows some 150,000 clones, with 90% to 95% occurring only once. Sequencing was performed on peripheral blood, taken on day 0 of MenACWY control vaccination. The origin of the receptors is an adult in good health. CDR3s include the opening cysteine and the closing phenylalanine or tryptophan. A D gene is named only where the DNA matches it firmly. Clone size, where shown, is once, few, many, or a class for clones that have expanded.

clone size: NA; J gene: TRBJ1-4; V gene: TRBV30; D gene: TRBD1; CDR3 protein: CAWSGRGFPTNEKLFF; CDR3 DNA: TGTGCCTGGAGTGGCAGGGGGTTCCCAACTAATGAAAAACTGTTTTTT
clone size: NA; J gene: TRBJ2-1; V gene: TRBV28; D gene: NA; CDR3 protein: CASSGGRWEQFF; CDR3 DNA: TGTGCCAGCAGTGGGGGCCGGTGGGAGCAGTTCTTC
clone size: NA; J gene: TRBJ2-7; V gene: TRBV6-5; D gene: TRBD2; CDR3 protein: CASRAGGPYEQYF; CDR3 DNA: TGTGCCAGCAGAGCGGGGGGCCCTTACGAGCAGTACTTC
clone size: NA; J gene: TRBJ1-5; V gene: TRBV6-1; D gene: TRBD1; CDR3 protein: CASSEWDRVSNQPQHF; CDR3 DNA: TGTGCCAGCAGTGAATGGGACAGGGTTAGCAATCAGCCCCAGCATTTT
clone size: NA; J gene: TRBJ2-3; V gene: TRBV11-2; D gene: NA; CDR3 protein: CASSLEGGATDTQYF; CDR3 DNA: TGTGCCAGCAGCTTAGAGGGGGGTGCCACAGATACGCAGTATTTT
clone size: few; J gene: TRBJ1-1; V gene: TRBV15; D gene: NA; CDR3 protein: CATRPERGGGTEAFF; CDR3 DNA: TGTGCCACCAGGCCGGAAAGGGGTGGAGGCACTGAAGCTTTCTTT
clone size: NA; J gene: TRBJ1-1; V gene: TRBV9; D gene: NA; CDR3 protein: CASSVAMDRGGTEAFF; CDR3 DNA: TGTGCCAGCAGCGTAGCGATGGACAGAGGAGGCACTGAAGCTTTCTTT
clone size: NA; J gene: TRBJ2-5; V gene: TRBV7-2; D gene: NA; CDR3 protein: CASSLDPGIETQYF; CDR3 DNA: TGTGCCAGCAGCTTAGACCCAGGGATTGAGACCCAGTACTTC
clone size: NA; J gene: TRBJ2-7; V gene: TRBV5-1; D gene: NA; CDR3 protein: CASSLGGELSYEQYF; CDR3 DNA: TGCGCCAGCAGCTTGGGCGGGGAACTCTCCTACGAGCAGTACTTC
clone size: NA; J gene: TRBJ2-2; V gene: TRBV6-5; D gene: NA; CDR3 protein: CASSYGPANTGELFF; CDR3 DNA: TGTGCCAGCAGTTACGGTCCTGCGAACACCGGGGAGCTGTTTTTT
clone size: NA; J gene: TRBJ2-1; V gene: TRBV20-1; D gene: NA; CDR3 protein: CSASSAGYNEQFF; CDR3 DNA: TGCAGTGCTAGTAGCGCCGGCTACAATGAGCAGTTCTTC
clone size: NA; J gene: TRBJ1-2; V gene: TRBV11-2; D gene: NA; CDR3 protein: CASSPGLGEDGYTF; CDR3 DNA: TGTGCCAGCAGCCCGGGACTCGGGGAGGATGGCTACACCTTC
clone size: once; J gene: TRBJ2-6; V gene: TRBV6-5; D gene: NA; CDR3 protein: CASSQTSPGANVLTF; CDR3 DNA: TGTGCCAGCAGTCAAACGAGTCCAGGGGCCAACGTCCTGACTTTC
clone size: once; J gene: TRBJ2-3; V gene: TRBV18; D gene: TRBD2; CDR3 protein: CASHTRGGSTDTQYF; CDR3 DNA: TGTGCCAGCCACACCCGGGGGGGGAGCACAGATACGCAGTATTTT
clone size: NA; J gene: TRBJ1-1; V gene: TRBV28; D gene: NA; CDR3 protein: CASTLGGTTEAFF; CDR3 DNA: TGTGCCAGCACCCTAGGAGGGACCACTGAAGCTTTCTTT
clone size: NA; J gene: TRBJ1-1; V gene: TRBV7-9; D gene: TRBD1; CDR3 protein: CASSLGQGNTEAFF; CDR3 DNA: TGTGCCAGCAGCCTGGGACAGGGGAACACTGAAGCTTTCTTT
clone size: NA; J gene: TRBJ1-5; V gene: TRBV2; D gene: NA; CDR3 protein: CASSGTALVNQPQHF; CDR3 DNA: TGTGCCAGCAGTGGGACAGCCCTAGTGAATCAGCCCCAGCATTTT
clone size: once; J gene: TRBJ1-1; V gene: TRBV29-1; D gene: NA; CDR3 protein: CSSTDREAFF; CDR3 DNA: TGCAGCTCCACGGACAGAGAAGCTTTCTTT
clone size: NA; J gene: TRBJ1-5; V gene: TRBV7-8; D gene: NA; CDR3 protein: CASSPRGALSNQPQHF; CDR3 DNA: TGTGCCAGCAGCCCGCGGGGGGCTTTAAGCAATCAGCCCCAGCATTTT
clone size: NA; J gene: TRBJ2-7; V gene: TRBV4-1; D gene: NA; CDR3 protein: CASSQYGSSGLSSYEQYF; CDR3 DNA: TGCGCCAGCAGCCAATACGGGAGTAGTGGCCTCAGCTCCTACGAGCAGTACTTC
clone size: NA; J gene: TRBJ1-6; V gene: TRBV5-1; D gene: NA; CDR3 protein: CASSLAGLSPLHF; CDR3 DNA: TGCGCCAGCAGCTTGGCTGGACTTTCACCCCTCCACTTT
clone size: NA; J gene: TRBJ1-5; V gene: TRBV24-1; D gene: NA; CDR3 protein: CATSDRGRAYNQPQHF; CDR3 DNA: TGTGCCACCAGTGATAGGGGCAGGGCCTACAATCAGCCCCAGCATTTT